This T cell receptor beta chain stems from a study of blood T cell repertoires in COVID-19. Study-level background: Samples representing acute and convalescent COVID-19 were sourced from the United States, Italy and Spain. In each case, the material was cDNA or gDNA derived from T cells, B-cell-depleted T cells, or PBMCs.

The CDR3 loop spans 18 amino acids. Germline loops: CDR1 MNHEY, CDR2 SVGEGT. Unmatched junction bases numbered 13, after V lost 5 bases and J lost 5 bases. Generated by immunoSEQ multiplex PCR, the TCRdb table keeps only in-frame clones and is missing some. The sample includes 200,000 to 250,000 clones, roughly 84% of them seen just once. The chain uses TRBV6-2 or TRBV6-3 and TRBJ2-5, with 14 bases that match TRBD2. The receptor comes from a young man with active or convalescent COVID-19. The sequenced material came from peripheral blood. CDR3 sequence: CASSTRLAGGPGSETQYF. CDR3 bases: TGTGCCAGCAGTACCAGACTAGCGGGGGGGCCCGGTTCTGAGACCCAGTACTTC.